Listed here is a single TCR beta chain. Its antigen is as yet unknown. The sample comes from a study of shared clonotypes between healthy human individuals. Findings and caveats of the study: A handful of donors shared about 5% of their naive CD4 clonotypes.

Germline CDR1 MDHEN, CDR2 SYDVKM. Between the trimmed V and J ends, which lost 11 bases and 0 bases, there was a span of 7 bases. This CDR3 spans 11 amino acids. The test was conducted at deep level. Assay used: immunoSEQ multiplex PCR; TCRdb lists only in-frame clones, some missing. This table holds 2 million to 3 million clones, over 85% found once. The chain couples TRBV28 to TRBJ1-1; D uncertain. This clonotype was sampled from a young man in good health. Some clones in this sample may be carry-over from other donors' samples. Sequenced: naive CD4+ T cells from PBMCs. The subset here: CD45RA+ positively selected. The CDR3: CASGMNTEAFF. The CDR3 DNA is TGTGCCTCGGGCATGAACACTGAAGCTTTCTTT. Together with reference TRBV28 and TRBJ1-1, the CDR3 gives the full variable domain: DVKVTQSSRYLVKRTGEKVFLECVQDMDHENMFWYRQDPGLGLRLIYFSYDVKMKEKGDIPEGYSVSREKKERFSLILESASTNQTSMYLCASGMNTEAFFGQGTRLTVV.